This TCR beta chain was sequenced during a study of shared clonotypes between healthy human individuals. V dropped 0 bases and J dropped 0 bases, with 2 bases sitting between them. The CDR3 is 13 amino acids. CDR1 and CDR2 (germline): SGHNT, YYREEE (reference sequence). The repertoire was sequenced with immunoSEQ multiplex PCR; TCRdb's copy has only in-frame clones and lacks some. The sample holds some 500,000 clones; over 60% are singletons and the top ten take 12%. Only a few counts were recorded for this clone. The clonotype comes from a woman aged 35 to 49 in good health. Some clones in this sample may be carry-over from other donors' samples. The chain recombines TRBV5-4 with TRBJ2-3; no clear D. The sequenced sample consisted of PBMCs. The CDR3 sequence is CASSLASTDTQYF. The CDR3 region has the DNA TGTGCCAGCAGCTTGGCTAGCACAGATACGCAGTATTTT.